What follows are 7 T cell receptor beta chains derived from one specimen sequenced in a study of T cell changes during pregnancy in multiple sclerosis. The assay was immunoSEQ multiplex PCR, and TCRdb's table has in-frame clones only and misses some. The data hold 45,000 to 60,000 clones, with about 91% observed a single time. This sample comprised CD4+ T cells from peripheral blood mononuclear cells, obtained in the second trimester of pregnancy. All receptors come from a female donor with multiple sclerosis, enrolled in a pregnancy study.

The chain recombines TRBV6-4 with TRBJ1-5, with 9 bases lining up with TRBD1. With 6 bases clipped from V and 5 bases from J, the junction kept 8 bases outside the gene matches. The CDR3 is 15 residues long. Germline CDR1 is MRHNA and CDR2 is SNTAGT. In DNA, the CDR3 is TGTGCCAGCAGCACTACAGGGGGCAGCGATCAGCCCCAGCATTTT. Protein sequence: CASSTTGGSDQPQHF.

V is TRBV5-1 and J is TRBJ2-2, with 8 bases identical to TRBD1. After removal of 4 bases from V and 2 bases from J, the junction contained 7 bases not matched to a gene. Germline CDR1 SGHRS, CDR2 YFSETQ. This CDR3 is 16 amino acids long. The CDR3 reads CASSSPRGPNTGELFF. The CDR3 nucleotides are TGCGCCAGCAGCAGCCCCAGGGGGCCCAACACCGGGGAGCTGTTTTTT.

The chain links TRBV9 to TRBJ2-1; TRBD2 agrees at 14 bases. Per germline, CDR1 SGDLS and CDR2 YYNGEE. Germline trimming cut 4 bases from V and 13 bases from J; bases unmatched to any gene: 10. CDR3 length equals 15 residues. The CDR3 bases are TGTGCCAGCAGCCCTAGACTAGCGGGGGGGCCGGGTCAGTTCTTC. As protein: CASSPRLAGGPGQFF.

The CDR3 DNA is TGTGCCAGCAGAAACGGACAGGGGATTTTTGGCTACACCTTC. Protein: CASRNGQGIFGYTF. This chain joins TRBV6-1 and TRBJ1-2; 9 bases agree with TRBD1. V trimming: 6 bases; J trimming: 7 bases; junction bases outside the gene matches: 9. This CDR3 is built from 14 residues. Germline V gives CDR1 MNHNS, CDR2 SASEGT.

This sequence joins TRBV19 and TRBJ1-2; 8 nucleotides line up with TRBD1. The CDR3 sequence is 14 residues long. V lost 9 bases to trimming and J lost 4 bases; unmatched junction nucleotides: 10. CDR1 is LNHDA and CDR2 is SQIVND in the germline V gene (reference sequence). The CDR3, as DNA: TGTGCCAGCAAACCCAGGGGGCAGGTCTATGGCTACACCTTC. It codes for CASKPRGQVYGYTF.

This chain uses TRBV7-9 with TRBJ2-2; tentative D call: TRBD1 (5 bases). The CDR3 sequence is 14 residues long. Looked up from germline, CDR1 is SEHNR and CDR2 is FQNEAQ (reference sequence). V lost 4 bases, J lost 6 bases, and 12 bases lay in between. For the CDR3, the DNA is TGTGCCAGCAGCTCGCAGGGTATGGCCGGGGAGCTGTTTTTT. Protein: CASSSQGMAGELFF.

The chain couples TRBV19 to TRBJ2-3; 7 positions agree with TRBD1. This CDR3 is 14 amino acids long. Unmatched junction bases numbered 3, after V lost 4 bases and J lost 2 bases. Germline lookup yields CDR1 LNHDA and CDR2 SQIVND (reference sequence). The CDR3 protein is CASSTQGDTDTQYF. The CDR3 coding sequence is TGTGCCAGTAGTACCCAGGGGGACACAGATACGCAGTATTTT.